This T cell receptor beta chain is from a study of blood T cell repertoires in COVID-19. Using immunoSEQ multiplex PCR, the repertoire was profiled, and TCRdb retains in-frame clones only, with some absent. The table includes just over 300,000 clones, over 80% detected once. Enrollees, about 18 to 100 years old, lived in 24 US areas. The sequence came from a woman aged 18-30 years who had recovered from COVID-19. Sequenced input: PBMCs or T cells enriched from blood (not recorded which).

The CDR3 protein is CASSIRTGRYGYTF. The CDR3 bases are TGTGCCAGCAGCATCCGGACAGGACGATATGGCTACACCTTC. The chain links TRBV21-1 to TRBJ1-2; no check of the table's D call, TRBD1, against the DNA was made. TRBV21-1 is a pseudogene locus. The CDR3 consists of 14 residues.